The 29 T cell receptor beta chains below all came from one sample that was sequenced in a study of technical replicates of blood from a few donors. Some clones are missing from TCRdb's copy, which holds only in-frame ones; the method was immunoSEQ multiplex PCR. This table holds about 80,000 clones, 85% to 95% found once. Sequencing used T cells isolated from PBMCs. Every receptor here comes from a human donor in good health.

The chain combines TRBV11-1 with TRBJ2-1; 7 nucleotides line up with TRBD2. The CDR3 is made up of 15 amino acids. Unmatched junction bases numbered 10, after V lost 5 bases and J lost 6 bases. Germline V gives CDR1 SGHAT, CDR2 FQDESV (reference sequence). This CDR3 reads CASSPRLAGPNEQFF. CDR3 nucleotide sequence: TGTGCCAGCAGCCCCAGACTAGCAGGGCCCAATGAGCAGTTCTTC.

This chain uses TRBV27 with TRBJ2-7; D ambiguous. Germline V gene data show CDR1 as MNHEY and CDR2 as SMNVEV (reference sequence). The CDR3 sequence is 11 residues long. Trimming removed 3 bases from V and 5 bases from J, with 5 bases in between. The CDR3 is CASSFRDEQYF. DNA of the CDR3: TGTGCCAGCAGTTTCCGCGACGAGCAGTACTTC.

The V call is TRBV15, the J call TRBJ2-7; no firm D call. The germline CDR1 and CDR2 sequences are LNHNV and YYDKDF (reference sequence). The CDR3 contains 15 residues. V shed 0 bases and J shed 9 bases, with 18 bases lying between them. The CDR3 sequence is CATSRDPRVARAQYF. CDR3 coding DNA: TGTGCCACCAGCAGAGATCCTAGAGTCGCACGAGCGCAGTACTTC.

This clone was recorded a few times. The chain employs TRBV6-5 and TRBJ1-5, with a weak D call TRBD1 (5 bases). Deletions cut 10 bases from V and 3 bases from J, with 16 bases between. Germline CDR1 reads MNHEY; CDR2 reads SVGAGI. This CDR3 comprises 14 residues. CDR3 amino acids: CATKNAGLNQPQHF. CDR3 coding DNA: TGTGCCACAAAGAACGCGGGGCTCAATCAGCCCCAGCATTTT.

The genes are TRBV7-9 and TRBJ2-7; D not certain. CDR1 and CDR2 from the germline V gene are SEHNR and FQNEAQ (reference sequence). CDR3 length: 12 residues. With 4 bases removed from V and 3 bases from J, the gap between germline ends came to 7 bases. In DNA, the CDR3 is TGTGCCAGCAGCTCCGCTAGCTACGAGCAGTACTTC. This sequence encodes CASSSASYEQYF.

The chain couples TRBV5-4 to TRBJ2-1; a weak D match, TRBD1 (5 bases). The CDR3 covers 14 residues. Trimming stripped 2 bases from V and 4 bases from J, with 10 bases between. CDR1 and CDR2 (germline): SGHNT, YYREEE (reference sequence). The CDR3 DNA sequence: TGTGCCAGCAGCTTTGTGGGGCCTTACAATGAGCAGTTCTTC. Protein product: CASSFVGPYNEQFF.

This chain uses TRBV5-4 with TRBJ2-2; D is unresolved. The CDR3 length is 14 residues. The V end lost 5 bases, the J end lost 2 bases, and 10 bases lay between the germline ends. CDR1 and CDR2 from the germline V gene are SGHNT and YYREEE (reference sequence). Here the CDR3 reads CASSPTLNTGELFF. The DNA for the CDR3 is TGTGCCAGCAGTCCGACTTTAAACACCGGGGAGCTGTTTTTT.

The chain couples TRBV27 to TRBJ1-1; possible D gene TRBD1, 5 bases. The V and J ends lost 5 bases and 1 base respectively, with 14 bases between them. The CDR3 extends over 15 amino acids. Germline V gives CDR1 MNHEY, CDR2 SMNVEV (reference sequence). The CDR3 coding sequence is TGTGCCAGCAGTCCACCGGGACTTTGGAACACTGAAGCTTTCTTT. This codes for CASSPPGLWNTEAFF.

V usage is TRBV4-2 and J usage is TRBJ2-1; D gene unclear. Germline-derived CDR1 and CDR2 are LGHNA and YNFKEQ. The ends were cut back, 3 bases at V and 7 bases at J, with 10 bases in the middle. This CDR3 has 13 residues. CDR3 coding DNA: TGTGCCAGCAGCCACTCACTCCCAAATGAGCAGTTCTTC. Its protein is CASSHSLPNEQFF.

This chain joins TRBV9 and TRBJ2-1; no clear D. Germline CDR1 reads SGDLS; CDR2 reads YYNGEE. The CDR3 consists of 12 residues. V dropped 3 bases and J dropped 7 bases, with 8 bases sitting between them. The CDR3 bases are TGTGCCAGCAGCGAACCGAGGAATGAGCAGTTCTTC. The encoded protein is CASSEPRNEQFF.

V gene TRBV6-4 combines with J gene TRBJ2-1; 9 bases match TRBD1. CDR3 size: 15 residues. Germline CDR1 is MRHNA and CDR2 is SNTAGT. V trimming: 2 bases; J trimming: 9 bases; junction bases outside the gene matches: 8. The CDR3 nucleotides are TGTGCCAGCAGTGACCTTAGGGACAGGGTTGGTGAGCAGTTCTTC. Protein sequence: CASSDLRDRVGEQFF.

The chain couples TRBV6-1 to TRBJ1-5; D gene uncertain. The germline V and J ends were trimmed by 2 bases and 5 bases, with 13 bases remaining between them. CDR3 size: 15 residues. CDR1 is MNHNS and CDR2 is SASEGT in the germline V gene. CDR3 nucleotide sequence: TGTGCCAGCAGTGAAAACGACGGGGATTATCAGCCCCAGCATTTT. Its translation: CASSENDGDYQPQHF.

The V call is TRBV6-1, the J call TRBJ1-1, with D maybe TRBD1 (6 bases). The germline gives CDR1 MNHNS, CDR2 SASEGT. The V and J ends lost 6 bases and 8 bases respectively, with 10 bases between them. CDR3 length equals 11 residues. DNA for the CDR3: TGTGCCAGCAGCTGGACAGCCGAAGCTTTCTTT. This codes for CASSWTAEAFF.

The chain couples TRBV7-2 to TRBJ2-1, with 13 bases identical to TRBD2. Per germline, CDR1 SGHTA and CDR2 FQGNSA. The CDR3 runs 17 residues. V shed 2 bases and J 8 bases; nucleotides not matched to a gene: 9. The CDR3 DNA sequence: TGTGCCAGCAGCTTAAAGACTAGCGGGAGGAGTATCGATGAGCAGTTCTTC. This gives the protein CASSLKTSGRSIDEQFF. Drawing the rest from reference TRBV7-2 and TRBJ2-1, the complete variable domain is GAGVSQSPSNKVTEKGKDVELRCDPISGHTALYWYRQSLGQGLEFLIYFQGNSAPDKSGLPSDRFSAERTGGSVSTLTIQRTQQEDSAVYLCASSLKTSGRSIDEQFFGPGTRLTVL.

The CDR3 bases are TGCAGCGTTGTAGGAGGGGACTCCTACGAGCAGTACTTC. It is translated as CSVVGGDSYEQYF. This chain uses TRBV29-1 with TRBJ2-7; D is perhaps TRBD2 (6 bases). V was pared by 4 bases and J by 0 bases, with 10 bases between. This CDR3 is built from 13 residues. Germline CDR1 reads SQVTM; CDR2 reads ANQGSEA.

J is TRBJ1-1 and V is TRBV4-2; D ambiguous. Trimming took off 4 bases at V and 1 base at J, with 7 bases between the two ends. Germline V gene sequence: CDR1 LGHNA, CDR2 YNFKEQ. The CDR3 totals 13 residues. CDR3 region: CASSRDGNTEAFF. The CDR3 DNA reads TGTGCCAGCAGCCGAGACGGGAACACTGAAGCTTTCTTT.

The gene calls are TRBV9 and TRBJ2-3; 9 bases are a match to TRBD2. Losses at the gene ends were 0 bases for V and 2 bases for J; bases not matched to a gene: 7. Germline lookup yields CDR1 SGDLS and CDR2 YYNGEE. This CDR3 spans 17 amino acids. The CDR3 DNA is TGTGCCAGCAGCGTAGAGTCTGCGGGAGGGTTCACAGATACGCAGTATTTT. It specifies CASSVESAGGFTDTQYF.

This rearrangement joins TRBV19 to TRBJ2-7, with 11 bases lining up with TRBD2. With V trimmed by 10 bases and J by 4 bases, 9 bases remained unmatched. This CDR3 region has 14 residues. The germline CDR1 and CDR2 sequences are LNHDA and SQIVND (reference sequence). CDR3 loop: CATVGGTSGYEQYF. The CDR3 region has the DNA TGTGCCACAGTAGGAGGGACTAGCGGATACGAGCAGTACTTC.

The chain links TRBV9 to TRBJ2-2; tentatively, D is TRBD1 (5 bases). The germline gives CDR1 SGDLS, CDR2 YYNGEE. The CDR3 loop spans 15 amino acids. Trimming stripped 3 bases from V and 4 bases from J, with 13 bases between. The chain's CDR3 is CASSAQGSLTGELFF. CDR3 DNA sequence: TGTGCCAGCAGCGCTCAGGGCTCGCTCACCGGGGAGCTGTTTTTT.

V and J are TRBV14 and TRBJ2-7; 10 bases line up with TRBD1. The CDR3 contains 15 residues. In germline, CDR1 is SGHDN, CDR2 FVKESK. Trimming removed 3 bases from V and 4 bases from J; junction bases left unmatched: 6. Here the CDR3 reads CASSHSGQGTYEQYF. The CDR3 DNA reads TGTGCCAGCAGCCACTCGGGACAGGGGACGTACGAGCAGTACTTC.

In its sample, this clone was seen once. The chain combines TRBV6-4 with TRBJ2-7, with D unresolved. Germline V gives CDR1 MRHNA, CDR2 SNTAGT. The length of the CDR3 is 13 residues. V lost 5 bases and J lost 5, with 13 bases in between. CDR3 coding DNA: TGTGCCAGCAGTCAGACGGAGACCCACGAGCAGTACTTC. It specifies CASSQTETHEQYF.

The chain is built from TRBV9 and TRBJ1-1, with 7 bases lining up with TRBD1. The length of the CDR3 is 13 residues. J gave up 1 base and V 6 bases, and 3 bases lay outside the gene matches. Germline V CDR1 and CDR2: SGDLS, YYNGEE. CDR3 in amino acids: CASTGQANTEAFF. The CDR3 bases are TGTGCCAGCACCGGACAGGCGAACACTGAAGCTTTCTTT.

The gene calls are TRBV4-3 and TRBJ2-3; unclear D gene. The V gene lost 0 bases and the J gene lost 6 bases, with 7 bases spanning the gap. This CDR3 spans 13 amino acids. The germline V gene encodes CDR1 LGHNA and CDR2 YSLEER. CDR3 protein: CASSQERRDTQYF. The CDR3 nucleotides read TGCGCCAGCAGCCAAGAGAGGCGGGATACGCAGTATTTT.

CDR3 amino acids: CASSSQGGSYNEQFF. The CDR3 DNA follows: TGTGCCAGCAGTTCCCAGGGTGGCTCCTACAATGAGCAGTTCTTC. The chain carries TRBV6-6 and TRBJ2-1; possibly TRBD1 for D (5 bases). Germline CDR1 is MNHNY and CDR2 is SVGAGI (reference sequence). CDR3 length: 15 amino acids. Deletions cut 4 bases from V and 0 bases from J, with 10 bases between.

The chain carries TRBV5-1 and TRBJ1-2; D might be TRBD1 (5 bases). Deletions cut 0 bases from V and 4 bases from J, with 7 bases between. CDR3 size: 13 residues. Germline loops: CDR1 SGHRS, CDR2 YFSETQ. This chain's CDR3 is CASSLGQSYGYTF. The CDR3 DNA sequence: TGCGCCAGCAGCTTGGGACAGAGCTATGGCTACACCTTC.

The chain has TRBV6-1 and TRBJ2-3; TRBD2 might be the D (5 bases). Trimming cost V 2 bases and J 1 base, with 16 bases left between them. This CDR3 has 17 residues. In germline, CDR1 is MNHNS, CDR2 SASEGT. For the CDR3, the DNA is TGTGCCAGCAGTGAATCGGAGGTCTTCCGGGGCACAGATACGCAGTATTTT. Translated: CASSESEVFRGTDTQYF.

The chain couples TRBV6-1 to TRBJ2-7, with D possibly TRBD2 on 6 matching bases. The V and J ends lost 7 bases and 3 bases respectively, with 13 bases between them. Germline loops: CDR1 MNHNS, CDR2 SASEGT. The CDR3 is 13 amino acids. This chain's CDR3 is CASNRLGNYEQYF. The CDR3 nucleotides are TGTGCCAGCAACCGACTAGGCAACTACGAGCAGTACTTC.

This clone has more than one count but fewer than ten. This sequence joins TRBV2 and TRBJ2-7, with D maybe TRBD1 (5 bases). This CDR3 has 10 residues. Per germline, CDR1 SNHLY and CDR2 FYNNEI. V was trimmed by 8 bases and J by 3 bases, leaving 5 bases between them. The CDR3 region is CASGHYEQYF. In DNA, the CDR3 is TGTGCCAGCGGACACTACGAGCAGTACTTC.

The rearrangement links TRBV6-6 to TRBJ1-1; the match to TRBD1 covers 10 bases. This CDR3 is 12 amino acids long. Germline CDR1 and CDR2: MNHNY and SVGAGI (reference sequence). The junction had 6 bases not matched to a gene; V was cut back by 6 bases and J by 11 bases. CDR3 sequence: CASSQDRGLAFF. In nucleotides, the CDR3 is TGTGCCAGCAGCCAAGACAGGGGGCTGGCTTTCTTT.